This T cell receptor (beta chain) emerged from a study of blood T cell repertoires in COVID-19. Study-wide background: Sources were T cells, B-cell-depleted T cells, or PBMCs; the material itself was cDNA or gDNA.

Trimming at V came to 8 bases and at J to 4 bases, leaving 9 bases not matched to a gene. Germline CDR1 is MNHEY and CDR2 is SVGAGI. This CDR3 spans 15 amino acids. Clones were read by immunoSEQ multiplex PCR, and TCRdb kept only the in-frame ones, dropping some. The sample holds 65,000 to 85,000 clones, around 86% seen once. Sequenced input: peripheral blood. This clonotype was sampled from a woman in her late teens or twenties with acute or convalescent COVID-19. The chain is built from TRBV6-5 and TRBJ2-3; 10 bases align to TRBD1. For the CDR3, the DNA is TGTGCCAGCGAGGGAGAGACAGGGGGCGCAGATACGCAGTATTTT. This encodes CASEGETGGADTQYF.